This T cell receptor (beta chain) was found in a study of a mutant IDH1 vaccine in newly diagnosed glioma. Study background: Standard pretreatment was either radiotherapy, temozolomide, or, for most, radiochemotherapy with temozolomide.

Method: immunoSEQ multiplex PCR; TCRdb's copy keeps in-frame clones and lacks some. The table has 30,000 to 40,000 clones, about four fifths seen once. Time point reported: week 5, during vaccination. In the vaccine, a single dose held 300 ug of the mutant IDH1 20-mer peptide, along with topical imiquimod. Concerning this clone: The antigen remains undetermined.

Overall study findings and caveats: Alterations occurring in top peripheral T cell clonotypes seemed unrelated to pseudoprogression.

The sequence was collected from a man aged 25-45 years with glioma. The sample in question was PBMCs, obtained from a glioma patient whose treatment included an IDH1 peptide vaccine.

CDR3 residues: CASSDTTVGWTYEQYF. CDR3 coding DNA: TGTGCCAGCAGTGATACGACGGTGGGGTGGACCTACGAGCAGTACTTC. The V and J genes are TRBV6-1 and TRBJ2-7; D remains ambiguous. This CDR3 is built from 16 residues. V lost 3 bases and J lost 2, with 17 bases in between. Per germline, CDR1 MNHNS and CDR2 SASEGT.